The entry below gives a single TCR beta chain sequence along with its context. The antigen is not known. The data were obtained in a study of T cell repertoires in cytomegalovirus infection. Per the germline V gene, CDR1 is MNHEY and CDR2 is SMNVEV (reference sequence). The CDR3 runs to 13 residues. The germline V and J ends were trimmed by 5 bases and 7 bases, with 14 bases remaining between them. TCRdb processed the reads anew with MiXCR; each CDR3 protein has one entry. The sample records 900,000 to 950,000 distinct CDR3 sequences, roughly a third being singletons. The clonotype originates from a human donor in good health (CMV status not recorded). Some clones in this sample may be carry-over from other donors' samples. The material sequenced was cultured CD8+ T cells from PBMCs, taken from culture after CMV antigen stimulation. The V call is TRBV27, the J call TRBJ1-2; maybe TRBD1 (5 bases). CDR3 protein: CASSPGTAVGYTF. The CDR3 DNA is TGTGCCAGCAGTCCCGGGACCGCCGTTGGCTACACCTTC.